The 30 T cell receptor beta chains in this list originate from one sample, sequenced in a study of shared clonotypes between healthy human individuals. The protocol was immunoSEQ multiplex PCR, while the TCRdb copy is restricted to in-frame clones and leaves out a portion. The table includes 2 million to 2.5 million clones, roughly 90% detected once. Sequenced: naive CD4+ T cells from PBMCs. As to subset: CD45RA+ positively selected. These receptors came from a man aged 18 to 29 in good health. Some clones in this sample may be carry-over from other donors' samples.

The chain couples TRBV6-5 to TRBJ1-1, with unresolved D. Trimming shortened V by 0 bases and J by 7 bases, and 9 bases separated the two germline ends. The CDR3 runs 13 residues. Germline CDR1 reads MNHEY; CDR2 reads SVGAGI. In DNA, the CDR3 is TGTGCCAGCAGTTACTCGAGACCAGGTGAAGCTTTCTTT. Protein product: CASSYSRPGEAFF.

The V and J genes are TRBV30 and TRBJ2-4; 10 bases map to TRBD1. V shed 4 bases, J shed 0 bases, and the junction held 12 bases outside the gene matches. This CDR3 comprises 18 residues. Germline assignment: CDR1 GTSNPN and CDR2 SVGIG (reference sequence). This chain's CDR3 is CAWKGQGLPTLAKNIQYF. CDR3 in DNA: TGTGCCTGGAAGGGACAGGGGCTGCCCACTCTAGCCAAAAACATTCAGTACTTC. The full variable domain, in which reference TRBV30 and TRBJ2-4 provide the parts outside the CDR3, is SQTIHQWPATLVQPVGSPLSLECTVEGTSNPNLYWYRQAAGRGLQLLFYSVGIGQISSEVPQNLSASRPQDRQFILSSKKLLLSDSGFYLCAWKGQGLPTLAKNIQYFGAGTRLSVL.

V is TRBV28 and J is TRBJ2-7; 7 bases line up with TRBD1. The CDR3 extends over 18 amino acids. Germline V gene sequence: CDR1 MDHEN, CDR2 SYDVKM. The junction had 18 bases not matched to a gene; V was cut back by 6 bases and J by 1 base. The CDR3 region is CASSFRFSRDSRSYEQYF. The DNA for the CDR3 is TGTGCCAGCAGCTTTAGATTTTCCCGGGACAGCCGATCCTACGAGCAGTACTTC.

The chain has TRBV18 and TRBJ2-1, with D hard to call. This CDR3 has 12 residues. The V and J ends lost 3 bases and 6 bases respectively, with 6 bases between them. The V gene's germline CDR1 is KGHSH and CDR2 LQKENI. The CDR3 nucleotides are TGTGCCAGCTCACCCATGCCCAATGAGCAGTTCTTC. This encodes CASSPMPNEQFF.

The J gene is TRBJ1-2, the V gene TRBV4-3, with D unclear. Per the germline V gene, CDR1 is LGHNA and CDR2 is YSLEER. CDR3 length: 17 amino acids. Trimming cost V 1 base and J 1 base, with 16 bases left between them. CDR3 nucleotide sequence: TGCGCCAGCAGCCAAGTCGCGACGGGTTATGATAACTATGGCTACACCTTC. Protein product: CASSQVATGYDNYGYTF.

This chain joins TRBV4-3 and TRBJ2-5; 10 nucleotides line up with TRBD2. V gave up 0 bases and J gave up 5 bases; unmatched junction bases: 9. The CDR3 spans 17 residues. The germline V gene encodes CDR1 LGHNA and CDR2 YSLEER. The CDR3 loop reads CASSQDRASGRWETQYF. For the CDR3, the DNA is TGCGCCAGCAGCCAAGATCGGGCTAGCGGGAGATGGGAGACCCAGTACTTC.

This clone was observed once. The chain links TRBV28 to TRBJ2-2; D could derive from TRBD1 or TRBD2 (6 bases each). The germline V and J ends were trimmed by 0 bases and 6 bases, with 14 bases remaining between them. Germline CDR1 is MDHEN and CDR2 is SYDVKM. CDR3 size: 16 residues. The CDR3 DNA reads as TGTGCCAGCAGTTTATGGGGCAGGGGACTGGCCGGGGAGCTGTTTTTT. This translates into CASSLWGRGLAGELFF.

The V call is TRBV18, the J call TRBJ2-2, with 14 positions matching TRBD2. Germline lookup yields CDR1 KGHSH and CDR2 LQKENI. V dropped 3 bases and J dropped 5; count of bases not matched to a gene: 11. This CDR3 contains 19 residues. The DNA of the CDR3 is TGTGCCAGCTCACCGTCCAGGACTAGCGGGAGGCAGGGGACCGGGGAGCTGTTTTTT. Its protein is CASSPSRTSGRQGTGELFF.

V usage is TRBV11-2 and J usage is TRBJ2-1; 10 nucleotides match TRBD2. The CDR3 is made up of 15 amino acids. Trimming cost V 5 bases and J 8 bases; bases outside gene matches: 9. Per the germline V gene, CDR1 is SGHAT and CDR2 is FQNNGV. The CDR3 reads CASSLTTSGYDEQFF. CDR3 sequence (DNA): TGTGCCAGCAGCCTTACGACTAGCGGGTACGATGAGCAGTTCTTC.

The chain recombines TRBV30 with TRBJ1-2, with D unresolved. The CDR3 runs 12 residues. V dropped 5 bases and J dropped 0 bases, with 7 bases sitting between them. Germline-derived CDR1 and CDR2 are GTSNPN and SVGIG (reference sequence). The CDR3, as DNA: TGTGCCTGGGACGGAACTAACTATGGCTACACCTTC. Translating gives CAWDGTNYGYTF.

The chain uses TRBV4-1 and TRBJ1-3; 7 positions agree with TRBD1. The CDR3 loop spans 16 amino acids. From germline, CDR1 is MGHRA and CDR2 YSYEKL. J lost 4 bases, V lost 1 base, and 7 bases had no gene match. The CDR3 here is CASSQAPGTAGNTIYF. The CDR3 region has the DNA TGCGCCAGCAGCCAAGCCCCCGGGACAGCCGGAAACACCATATATTTT.

This chain uses TRBV29-1 with TRBJ2-5, with TRBD1 identical over 7 bases. J gave up 2 bases and V 6 bases, and 6 bases lay outside the gene matches. Germline values: CDR1 SQVTM, CDR2 ANQGSEA. This CDR3 region has 13 residues. CDR3 sequence (DNA): TGCAGCGTCACAAGGACAGGACAAGAGACCCAGTACTTC. Translating it yields CSVTRTGQETQYF. Full variable domain (remainder filled in from reference TRBV29-1 and TRBJ2-5): SAVISQKPSRDICQRGTSLTIQCQVDSQVTMMFWYRQQPGQSLTLIATANQGSEATYESGFVIDKFPISRPNLTFSTLTVSNMSPEDSSIYLCSVTRTGQETQYFGPGTRLLVL.

The chain recombines TRBV16 with TRBJ2-7, with a weak D call TRBD1 (6 bases). Trimming took off 0 bases at V and 4 bases at J, with 10 bases between the two ends. This CDR3 region has 14 residues. Germline CDR1 is KGHSY and CDR2 is FQNENV. CDR3 nucleotides: TGTGCCAGCAGCCAATCTGGTAGGGGGTACGAGCAGTACTTC. Translated, it gives CASSQSGRGYEQYF. Combining the CDR3 with reference TRBV16 and TRBJ2-7 gives the whole variable domain GEEVAQTPKHLVRGEGQKAKLYCAPIKGHSYVFWYQQVLKNEFKFLISFQNENVFDETGMPKERFSAKCLPNSPCSLEIQATKLEDSAVYFCASSQSGRGYEQYFGPGTRLTVT.

V and J are TRBV10-2 and TRBJ1-5; a weak D match, TRBD1 (5 bases). The length of the CDR3 is 16 residues. Deletions cut 10 bases from V and 2 bases from J, with 21 bases between. CDR1 and CDR2 (germline): WSHSY, SAAADI. The CDR3 DNA reads TGCGCCACCGCCCCACTCACGACAGCAGGCAATCAGCCCCAGCATTTT. Encoded protein: CATAPLTTAGNQPQHF.

The genes are TRBV11-2 and TRBJ2-7; TRBD2 agrees at 8 bases. V dropped 5 bases and J dropped 5; count of bases not matched to a gene: 14. This CDR3 is built from 16 residues. Germline CDR1 and CDR2: SGHAT and FQNNGV. The CDR3 region is CASSPGLAGPGDEQYF. CDR3 nucleotides: TGTGCCAGCAGCCCCGGCCTAGCGGGCCCGGGGGACGAGCAGTACTTC. Together with reference TRBV11-2 and TRBJ2-7, the CDR3 gives the full variable domain: EAGVAQSPRYKIIEKRQSVAFWCNPISGHATLYWYQQILGQGPKLLIQFQNNGVVDDSQLPKDRFSAERLKGVDSTLKIQPAKLEDSAVYLCASSPGLAGPGDEQYFGPGTRLTVT.

The chain couples TRBV28 to TRBJ1-3; D is ambiguous. There are 12 residues in the CDR3. Germline V gene data show CDR1 as MDHEN and CDR2 as SYDVKM. The V end was cut by 8 bases, the J end by 4 bases, with 9 bases between. CDR3 sequence: CASGVLGNTIYF. DNA for the CDR3: TGTGCCAGCGGGGTCCTCGGAAACACCATATATTTT.

This chain links TRBV15 with TRBJ2-2; D may be TRBD1 (5 bases). V lost 0 bases and J 8 bases, leaving 16 bases between the germline ends. The CDR3 sequence is 16 residues long. CDR1 is LNHNV, CDR2 YYDKDF, per germline (reference sequence). Here the CDR3 DNA reads TGTGCCACCAGCAGAGATCTTACAGGACGGCCTGGGGAGCTGTTTTTT. This translates into CATSRDLTGRPGELFF.

Comments on this clone: This sample also contains other DNA sequences that code for the same CDR3. The rearrangement links TRBV18 to TRBJ2-3; 14 bases line up with TRBD2. The CDR3 extends over 16 amino acids. Germline CDR1 KGHSH, CDR2 LQKENI. With 3 bases clipped from V and 4 bases from J, the junction kept 3 bases outside the gene matches. CDR3: CASSPGTSGSADTQYF. CDR3 bases: TGTGCCAGCTCACCCGGGACTAGCGGGAGCGCAGATACGCAGTATTTT.

The chain uses TRBV7-9 and TRBJ2-7; D ambiguous. CDR3 length equals 13 residues. With 5 bases removed from V and 7 bases from J, the gap between germline ends came to 15 bases. CDR1 is SEHNR, CDR2 FQNEAQ, per germline (reference sequence). The CDR3 sequence: CASSRSTLSEQYF. In DNA form, the CDR3 reads TGTGCCAGCAGCAGATCCACCCTTTCAGAGCAGTACTTC.

The chain recombines TRBV5-5 with TRBJ1-2; TRBD1 matches 12 bases. Germline V gene lookup returns CDR1 SGHKS and CDR2 YYEKEE (reference sequence). The CDR3 totals 15 residues. The V and J ends lost 4 bases and 4 bases, in that order; junction bases with no gene match: 5. CDR3 region: CASSTGTGGFYGYTF. The DNA of the CDR3 is TGTGCCAGCAGCACCGGGACAGGGGGCTTCTATGGCTACACCTTC.

The chain joins TRBV6-5 to TRBJ2-2; D might be TRBD1 (6 bases). Trimming removed 4 bases from V and 0 bases from J, with 12 bases in between. CDR1 and CDR2 from the germline V gene are MNHEY and SVGAGI. CDR3 length: 16 amino acids. The CDR3 loop is CASSSKGVSNTGELFF. CDR3 nucleotides: TGTGCCAGCAGTTCCAAGGGGGTTTCGAACACCGGGGAGCTGTTTTTT.

The chain is built from TRBV7-9 and TRBJ2-1; 12 bases fit TRBD2. Trimming cost V 1 base and J 7 bases; bases outside gene matches: 5. The germline V gene has CDR1 SEHNR and CDR2 FQNEAQ (reference sequence). CDR3 length equals 16 residues. The CDR3 protein is CASSLVGLAGRNEQFF. In nucleotides, the CDR3 is TGTGCCAGCAGCTTAGTCGGACTAGCGGGACGAAATGAGCAGTTCTTC.

The chain carries TRBV18 and TRBJ1-2; 7 bases line up with TRBD1. With 6 bases clipped from V and 0 bases from J, the junction kept 4 bases outside the gene matches. Germline values: CDR1 KGHSH, CDR2 LQKENI. CDR3 length: 14 residues. The CDR3 DNA reads as TGTGCCAGCTCCAGACAGGGCGCTAACTATGGCTACACCTTC. Residues: CASSRQGANYGYTF. Filled out from reference TRBV18 and TRBJ1-2, the complete variable domain reads NAGVMQNPRHLVRRRGQEARLRCSPMKGHSHVYWYRQLPEEGLKFMVYLQKENIIDESGMPKERFSAEFPKEGPSILRIQQVVRGDSAAYFCASSRQGANYGYTFGSGTRLTVV.

This rearrangement joins TRBV14 to TRBJ2-7, with 7 bases that match TRBD1. The CDR3 has 16 residues. CDR1 SGHDN and CDR2 FVKESK come from the germline V gene. The ends lost 0 bases at V and 2 bases at J; junction bases unmatched: 7. CDR3 sequence (DNA): TGTGCCAGCAGCCAAGATACCCTGACAGGGACCTACGAGCAGTACTTC. Translation gives CASSQDTLTGTYEQYF.

This chain uses TRBV29-1 with TRBJ2-3; 7 positions match TRBD2. Germline V gene lookup returns CDR1 SQVTM and CDR2 ANQGSEA. The CDR3 has 11 amino acids. Trimming cost V 7 bases and J 6 bases; bases outside gene matches: 4. In DNA, the CDR3 is TGCAGCGCGGCGGGGGAGGATACGCAGTATTTT. It specifies CSAAGEDTQYF.

The CDR3 DNA reads TGTGCCAGCAGTGTAAGAACGACCCTTGAAGCTTTCTTT. This codes for CASSVRTTLEAFF. The genes are TRBV6-1 and TRBJ1-1; D is undetermined. The CDR3 consists of 13 residues. The V and J ends lost 4 bases and 7 bases respectively, with 13 bases between them. Looked up from germline, CDR1 is MNHNS and CDR2 is SASEGT.

The rearrangement uses TRBV2 and TRBJ2-1; 9 nucleotides align to TRBD2. Germline V lookup: CDR1 SNHLY, CDR2 FYNNEI. V shed 2 bases, J shed 8 bases, and the junction held 10 bases outside the gene matches. There are 16 residues in the CDR3. CDR3 region: CASSESGPSGNDEQFF. The DNA for the CDR3 is TGTGCCAGCAGTGAAAGTGGGCCTAGCGGGAACGATGAGCAGTTCTTC.

As concerns this clone: The sample holds other DNA sequences that translate to the same CDR3. CDR3 bases: TGCGCCAGCAGCTTGGCCGGCTCTGGAAACACCATATATTTT. Its protein product is CASSLAGSGNTIYF. The genes are TRBV5-1 and TRBJ1-3; D ambiguous. The V end lost 0 bases, the J end lost 0 bases, and 4 bases lay between the germline ends. There are 14 residues in the CDR3. The V gene's germline CDR1 is SGHRS and CDR2 YFSETQ.

The chain combines TRBV28 with TRBJ2-6, with D perhaps TRBD1 (5 bases). Germline loops: CDR1 MDHEN, CDR2 SYDVKM. Trimming left V 2 bases short and J 0 bases short, with 14 bases between. The CDR3 runs to 18 residues. The CDR3 nucleotides read TGTGCCAGCAGTTTAGAAGGGGTGATGAGCTCTGGGGCCAACGTCCTGACTTTC. Its protein is CASSLEGVMSSGANVLTF. The full variable domain, completed using reference TRBV28 and TRBJ2-6, is DVKVTQSSRYLVKRTGEKVFLECVQDMDHENMFWYRQDPGLGLRLIYFSYDVKMKEKGDIPEGYSVSREKKERFSLILESASTNQTSMYLCASSLEGVMSSGANVLTFGAGSRLTVL.

The chain links TRBV2 to TRBJ1-5; TRBD1 matches at 10 bases. V shed 1 base and J 6 bases; nucleotides not matched to a gene: 3. Germline-derived CDR1 and CDR2 are SNHLY and FYNNEI. This CDR3 is built from 15 residues. CDR3 region: CASSEEGTGAQPQHF. CDR3 in DNA: TGTGCCAGCAGTGAAGAAGGGACAGGGGCTCAGCCCCAGCATTTT.